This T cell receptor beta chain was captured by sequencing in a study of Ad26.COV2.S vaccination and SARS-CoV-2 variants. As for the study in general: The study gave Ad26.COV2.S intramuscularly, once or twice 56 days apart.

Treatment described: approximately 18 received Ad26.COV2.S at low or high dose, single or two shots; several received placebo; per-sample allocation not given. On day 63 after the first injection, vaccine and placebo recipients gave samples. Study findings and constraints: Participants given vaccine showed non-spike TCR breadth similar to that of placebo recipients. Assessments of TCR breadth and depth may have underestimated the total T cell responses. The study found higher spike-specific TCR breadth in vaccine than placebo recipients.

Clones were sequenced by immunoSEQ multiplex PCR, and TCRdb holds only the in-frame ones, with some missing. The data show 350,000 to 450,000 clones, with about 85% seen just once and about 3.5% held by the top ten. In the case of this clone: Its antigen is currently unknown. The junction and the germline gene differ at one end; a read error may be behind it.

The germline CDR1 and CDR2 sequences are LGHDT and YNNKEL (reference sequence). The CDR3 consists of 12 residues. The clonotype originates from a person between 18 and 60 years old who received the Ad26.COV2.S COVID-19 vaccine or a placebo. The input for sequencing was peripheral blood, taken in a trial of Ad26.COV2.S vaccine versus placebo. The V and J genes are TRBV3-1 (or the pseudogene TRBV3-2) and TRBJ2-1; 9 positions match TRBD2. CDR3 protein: CASSQGRSGRIF. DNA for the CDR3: TGTGCCAGCAGCCAAGGTCGTAGCGGGAGAATCTTC.